This T cell receptor beta chain came from a study of OX40 agonist ivuxolimab in advanced cancers. With 6 bases removed from V and 5 bases from J, the gap between germline ends came to 13 bases. Germline V lookup: CDR1 MDHEN, CDR2 SYDVKM. The CDR3 has 13 amino acids. Assay used: immunoSEQ multiplex PCR; TCRdb lists only in-frame clones, some missing. The table lists about 67,000 clones, 80% of them singletons, with 8.2% in the top ten. This chain connects TRBV28 to TRBJ2-5; D may match TRBD1 or TRBD2 (6 bases each). The sample was CD4+ or CD8+ T cells sorted from blood, taken in a trial of the OX40 agonist ivuxolimab. The sequence was collected from an adult with an advanced solid tumor such as melanoma, head and neck, liver or kidney cancer. In DNA, the CDR3 is TGTGCCAGCAGGCCCGGGGGCGGCGAGACCCAGTACTTC. Translating gives CASRPGGGETQYF.